One sample yielded the 27 T cell receptor beta chains listed below, sequenced in a study of blood T cell repertoires in COVID-19. The assay was immunoSEQ multiplex PCR, and TCRdb's table has in-frame clones only and misses some. There are roughly 150,000 clones in the sample; more than 75% occur only once, and about 6% lies in the top ten. Sequencing was performed on PBMCs or T cells enriched from blood (not recorded which). These receptors all come from a man aged 40-50 years who had recovered from COVID-19.

The chain links TRBV13 to TRBJ2-3; TRBD2 aligns across 9 bases. The CDR3 totals 23 residues. Germline values: CDR1 PRHDT, CDR2 FYEKMQ (reference sequence). V shed 5 bases and J 2 bases; nucleotides not matched to a gene: 29. CDR3 bases: TGTGCCAGCAGCCCCTCACGGGGGCGGCTAAATTTAGCGGGGGCGGTCGACACAGATACGCAGTATTTT. Translated: CASSPSRGRLNLAGAVDTDTQYF.

This CDR3 is CASSYRQGITDTQYF. The CDR3 nucleotides are TGTGCCAGCAGCTACAGACAGGGGATCACAGATACGCAGTATTTT. This sequence joins TRBV7-9 and TRBJ2-3; 8 positions match TRBD1. CDR1 is SEHNR, CDR2 FQNEAQ, per germline (reference sequence). This CDR3 spans 15 amino acids. V trimming: 4 bases; J trimming: 2 bases; junction bases outside the gene matches: 5.

This clone was counted only a few times. The genes are TRBV24-1 and TRBJ1-2, with 9 bases that match TRBD1. Germline V lookup: CDR1 KGHDR, CDR2 SFDVKD. Trimming removed 4 bases from V and 5 bases from J; junction bases left unmatched: 1. The CDR3 loop spans 13 amino acids. The CDR3, as DNA: TGTGCCACCAGTGACGGGACAGGGTATGGCTACACCTTC. This gives the protein CATSDGTGYGYTF.

The chain joins TRBV24-1 to TRBJ1-2; TRBD1 agrees at 7 bases. The CDR3 is 14 amino acids. Germline V gives CDR1 KGHDR, CDR2 SFDVKD. V was clipped by 2 bases and J by 4 bases; unmatched bases: 3. CDR3 DNA: TGTGCCACCAGTGATTCCCGGGACAGCTATGGCTACACCTTC. This translates into CATSDSRDSYGYTF.

This clone was counted once. The chain employs TRBV30 and TRBJ2-3; the D is unclear. The V gene lost 2 bases and the J gene lost 4 bases, with 4 bases spanning the gap. In germline, CDR1 is GTSNPN, CDR2 SVGIG (reference sequence). The CDR3 contains 11 residues. DNA for the CDR3: TGTGCCTGGAGTTCCGCAGATACGCAGTATTTT. Encoded protein: CAWSSADTQYF.

The V gene is TRBV5-1, the J gene TRBJ1-4, with D hard to call. V was trimmed by 0 bases and J by 4 bases, leaving 10 bases between them. Germline CDR1 reads SGHRS; CDR2 reads YFSETQ. This CDR3 has 15 amino acids. This CDR3 reads CASSLAGQVNEKLFF. In DNA form, the CDR3 reads TGCGCCAGCAGCTTGGCTGGTCAGGTTAATGAAAAACTGTTTTTT.

The V call is TRBV7-8, the J call TRBJ2-7; the D gene is possibly TRBD2 (5 bases). The CDR3 spans 15 residues. Germline CDR1 is SGHVS and CDR2 is FQNEAQ. V was shortened by 1 base and J by 0 bases, with 10 bases between the two germline ends. The CDR3 region is CASSLVSVSSYEQYF. DNA of the CDR3: TGTGCCAGCAGCTTAGTTAGCGTCAGCTCCTACGAGCAGTACTTC. The variable domain in full, with the rest retrieved from reference TRBV7-8 and TRBJ2-7, is GAGVSQSPRYKVAKRGQDVALRCDPISGHVSLFWYQQALGQGPEFLTYFQNEAQLDKSGLPSDRFFAERPEGSVSTLKIQRTQQEDSAVYLCASSLVSVSSYEQYFGPGTRLTVT.

The chain links TRBV5-4 to TRBJ1-3, with 7 bases fitting TRBD1. The CDR3 is 13 amino acids. Trimming removed 5 bases from V and 2 bases from J; junction bases left unmatched: 1. The V gene's germline CDR1 is SGHNT and CDR2 YYREEE (reference sequence). The CDR3 region is CASRGTAGNTIYF. The CDR3 DNA sequence: TGTGCCAGCAGAGGGACAGCTGGAAACACCATATATTTT.

The chain links TRBV30 to TRBJ1-6; D perhaps matches TRBD1 (6 bases). The CDR3 extends over 13 amino acids. V lost 8 bases and J lost 3, with 11 bases in between. Per germline, CDR1 GTSNPN and CDR2 SVGIG (reference sequence). In DNA form, the CDR3 reads TGTGCCCGCACGACAGGCTATAATTCACCCCTCCACTTT. Its translation is CARTTGYNSPLHF.

The rearrangement uses TRBV7-8 and TRBJ1-5; D call uncertain. The CDR3 contains 15 residues. The germline V gene encodes CDR1 SGHVS and CDR2 FQNEAQ. Trimming stripped 1 base from V and 1 base from J, with 8 bases between. The CDR3 loop is CASSLDGISNQPQHF. The CDR3 DNA reads as TGTGCCAGCAGCTTAGACGGGATCAGCAATCAGCCCCAGCATTTT.

In its sample, this clone was seen a few times. This chain uses TRBV2 with TRBJ1-1, with D possibly TRBD1 on 6 matching bases. Between the trimmed V and J ends, which lost 8 bases and 8 bases, there was a span of 21 bases. The CDR3 extends over 14 amino acids. Germline lookup yields CDR1 SNHLY and CDR2 FYNNEI. The CDR3 sequence is CASGGGQGISEAFF. CDR3 sequence (DNA): TGTGCCAGCGGTGGGGGCCAGGGGATTTCCGAAGCTTTCTTT.

The chain carries TRBV12-3 or TRBV12-4 and TRBJ2-1; D is possibly TRBD1 (5 bases). The CDR3 consists of 12 residues. V was trimmed by 8 bases and J by 4 bases, leaving 9 bases between them. The CDR3 protein is CASGRQYNEQFF. The CDR3 region has the DNA TGTGCCAGCGGTCGACAGTACAATGAGCAGTTCTTC.

This clone occurred once. The chain recombines TRBV6-1 with TRBJ1-1; 9 bases are a match to TRBD1. Germline CDR1 reads MNHNS; CDR2 reads SASEGT. The CDR3 has 14 residues. Losses at the gene ends were 5 bases for V and 4 bases for J; bases not matched to a gene: 5. DNA of the CDR3: TGTGCCAGCAGTACTACAGGGGGCGTCACTGAAGCTTTCTTT. The encoded protein is CASSTTGGVTEAFF.

This clone was seen just once. The J gene is TRBJ2-2, the V gene TRBV4-1, with 14 bases fitting TRBD2. The CDR3 has 18 amino acids. V shed 3 bases, J shed 5 bases, and the junction held 8 bases outside the gene matches. Germline CDR1 MGHRA, CDR2 YSYEKL. As DNA, the CDR3 is TGCGCCAGCAGCCACCTCCTCGGGACTAGCGGGGGTACCGGGGAGCTGTTTTTT. Protein product: CASSHLLGTSGGTGELFF.

The chain joins TRBV5-4 to TRBJ2-5, with 9 positions matching TRBD2. After removal of 1 base from V and 4 bases from J, the junction contained 8 bases not matched to a gene. The germline V gene has CDR1 SGHNT and CDR2 YYREEE (reference sequence). The CDR3 covers 16 residues. The CDR3 DNA sequence: TGTGCCAGCAGCTTGTTGTCTAGCGGGGCACTAGAGACCCAGTACTTC. It translates to CASSLLSSGALETQYF.

The chain recombines TRBV30 with TRBJ1-4; TRBD1 might be the D (5 bases). Trimming cost V 7 bases and J 7 bases, with 25 bases left between them. Germline V CDR1 and CDR2: GTSNPN, SVGIG (reference sequence). The length of the CDR3 is 16 residues. Here the CDR3 DNA reads TGTGCCTTACACCACCCCTCGGGGGAATCTACTGAAAAACTGTTTTTT. This translates into CALHHPSGESTEKLFF.

The CDR3 protein is CASSFGGLIYEQYF. The CDR3 DNA sequence: TGTGCCAGCAGTTTTGGGGGGTTAATCTACGAGCAGTACTTC. The chain links TRBV27 to TRBJ2-7; tentatively, D is TRBD2 (6 bases). The CDR3 loop spans 14 amino acids. With 3 bases removed from V and 3 bases from J, the gap between germline ends came to 12 bases. From germline, CDR1 is MNHEY and CDR2 SMNVEV (reference sequence).

The genes are TRBV3-1 (or the pseudogene TRBV3-2) and TRBJ1-1, with a tentative D call TRBD1 (6 bases). The CDR3 sequence is 13 residues long. CDR1 and CDR2 from the germline V gene are LGHDT and YNNKEL (reference sequence). V lost 0 bases and J lost 12, with 14 bases in between. CDR3 sequence reads: CASSQDIGDTSFF. CDR3 coding DNA: TGTGCCAGCAGCCAAGATATAGGGGACACTTCTTTCTTT.

Written as DNA, the CDR3 is TGTGCCAGCAGCCCGGGGACAGCAGACACAGATACGCAGTATTTT. Its translation: CASSPGTADTDTQYF. The chain carries TRBV7-8 and TRBJ2-3; TRBD1 aligns across 7 bases. Germline assignment: CDR1 SGHVS and CDR2 FQNEAQ. V trimming: 5 bases; J trimming: 2 bases; junction bases outside the gene matches: 7. The CDR3 length is 15 residues. Complete variable domain (other parts from reference TRBV7-8 and TRBJ2-3): GAGVSQSPRYKVAKRGQDVALRCDPISGHVSLFWYQQALGQGPEFLTYFQNEAQLDKSGLPSDRFFAERPEGSVSTLKIQRTQQEDSAVYLCASSPGTADTDTQYFGPGTRLTVL.

This rearrangement joins TRBV19 to TRBJ2-1, with D possibly TRBD2 on 6 matching bases. CDR1 is LNHDA and CDR2 is SQIVND in the germline V gene (reference sequence). This CDR3 region has 14 residues. V was clipped by 5 bases and J by 4 bases, with 12 bases between them. The CDR3 sequence is CASSGTGRYNEQFF. Written as DNA, the CDR3 is TGTGCCAGTAGTGGGACTGGCAGGTACAATGAGCAGTTCTTC.

In DNA form, the CDR3 reads TGTGCCTGGAGCAAAGGACAGCAATATGGCTACACCTTC. This translates into CAWSKGQQYGYTF. The gene calls are TRBV30 and TRBJ1-2, with a weak D call TRBD1 (6 bases). With 3 bases removed from V and 5 bases from J, the gap between germline ends came to 13 bases. The germline V gene has CDR1 GTSNPN and CDR2 SVGIG (reference sequence). The CDR3 sequence is 13 residues long.

This chain joins TRBV5-1 and TRBJ2-3; TRBD2 might be the D (5 bases). The CDR3 spans 14 residues. Trimming removed 7 bases at V and 0 bases at J, with 12 bases between. Looked up from germline, CDR1 is SGHRS and CDR2 is YFSETQ. CDR3 coding DNA: TGCGCCAGCGGAGGAGTAACTAGCACAGATACGCAGTATTTT. Encoded protein: CASGGVTSTDTQYF.

The V call is TRBV19, the J call TRBJ2-5; the D gene is possibly TRBD2 (6 bases). This CDR3 spans 15 amino acids. In germline, CDR1 is LNHDA, CDR2 SQIVND (reference sequence). Between the trimmed V and J ends, which lost 1 base and 4 bases, there was a span of 13 bases. CDR3 protein: CASSIGETRRETQYF. CDR3 nucleotides: TGTGCCAGTAGTATAGGTGAGACTAGAAGAGAGACCCAGTACTTC. Filled out from reference TRBV19 and TRBJ2-5, the complete variable domain reads DGGITQSPKYLFRKEGQNVTLSCEQNLNHDAMYWYRQDPGQGLRLIYYSQIVNDFQKGDIAEGYSVSREKKESFPLTVTSAQKNPTAFYLCASSIGETRRETQYFGPGTRLLVL.

The rearrangement uses TRBV29-1 and TRBJ1-5, with 12 bases lining up with TRBD1. Germline lookup yields CDR1 SQVTM and CDR2 ANQGSEA. The CDR3 contains 12 residues. J lost 7 bases, V lost 6 bases, and 1 base had no gene match. The CDR3 loop reads CSVGTGGQPQHF. In nucleotides, the CDR3 is TGCAGCGTCGGGACAGGGGGCCAGCCCCAGCATTTT.

V is TRBV9 and J is TRBJ2-7; TRBD2 matches 12 bases. V shed 0 bases and J 1 base; nucleotides not matched to a gene: 2. The CDR3 extends over 16 amino acids. Germline V lookup: CDR1 SGDLS, CDR2 YYNGEE. CDR3 DNA sequence: TGTGCCAGCAGCGTAGTAACTAGCGGGGGGTCCTACGAGCAGTACTTC. Translation: CASSVVTSGGSYEQYF.

The rearrangement joins TRBV11-2 to TRBJ1-2, with 8 bases fitting TRBD1. From germline, CDR1 is SGHAT and CDR2 FQNNGV. V lost 2 bases to trimming and J lost 6 bases; unmatched junction nucleotides: 5. CDR3 size: 14 residues. The CDR3 nucleotides read TGTGCCAGCAGCTTACCGGACAGGGAGAATGGCTACACCTTC. Amino acids: CASSLPDRENGYTF.

The chain recombines TRBV7-9 with TRBJ2-5; tentative D call: TRBD1 (6 bases). The CDR3 covers 15 residues. CDR1 is SEHNR and CDR2 is FQNEAQ in the germline V gene (reference sequence). Deletions cut 5 bases from V and 3 bases from J, with 16 bases between. CDR3 in DNA: TGTGCCAGCAGCCCAACCTGGGGGCCCGAAGAGACCCAGTACTTC. Translating it yields CASSPTWGPEETQYF.